These 10 T cell receptor beta chains were all obtained from the same sample, sequenced in a study of shared clonotypes between healthy human individuals. Assay used: immunoSEQ multiplex PCR; TCRdb lists only in-frame clones, some missing. The sample shows some 2,100,000 clones, approximately 96% of them seen only once. The specimen was naive CD4+ T cells sorted from blood. Subset given: CD45RA+ positively selected. The receptor source for this set is a man younger than 30 in good health.

J is TRBJ2-7 and V is TRBV27; tentative D call: TRBD1 (7 bases). Germline V gene sequence: CDR1 MNHEY, CDR2 SMNVEV (reference sequence). Trimming shortened V by 4 bases and J by 2 bases, and 18 bases separated the two germline ends. There are 16 residues in the CDR3. The DNA for the CDR3 is TGTGCCAGCAGTTACGGAGGGACAGACAAGCCCTACGAGCAGTACTTC. It encodes CASSYGGTDKPYEQYF.

As regards this clone: Other nucleotide sequences in the sample specify the same CDR3. The CDR3 DNA is TGTGCCAGCAGTACTGGACAGGGAACCTACGAGCAGTACTTC. As protein: CASSTGQGTYEQYF. V usage is TRBV6-5 and J usage is TRBJ2-7; TRBD1 aligns across 8 bases. The CDR3 extends over 14 amino acids. Germline CDR1 and CDR2: MNHEY and SVGAGI. V lost 5 bases, J lost 2 bases, and 5 bases stayed unmatched.

About this clone itself: At the DNA level, this CDR3 is encoded by other sequences in the same sample as well. V gene TRBV28 combines with J gene TRBJ1-3; 8 bases line up with TRBD1. V dropped 2 bases and J dropped 1; count of bases not matched to a gene: 1. The germline CDR1 and CDR2 sequences are MDHEN and SYDVKM. The CDR3 is made up of 15 amino acids. The CDR3 DNA sequence: TGTGCCAGCAGTTTAACAGGGGGATCTGGAAACACCATATATTTT. Translating gives CASSLTGGSGNTIYF. The full variable domain, rest sourced from reference TRBV28 and TRBJ1-3, is DVKVTQSSRYLVKRTGEKVFLECVQDMDHENMFWYRQDPGLGLRLIYFSYDVKMKEKGDIPEGYSVSREKKERFSLILESASTNQTSMYLCASSLTGGSGNTIYFGEGSWLTVV.

DNA for the CDR3: TGTGCCAGTAGTAAGGGTGACAGGGATCTCTACAATGAGCAGTTCTTC. Protein sequence: CASSKGDRDLYNEQFF. V and J are TRBV19 and TRBJ2-1, with 7 bases that match TRBD1. J gave up 3 bases and V 4 bases, and 9 bases lay outside the gene matches. Per germline, CDR1 LNHDA and CDR2 SQIVND (reference sequence). The CDR3 runs to 16 residues.

This clone was detected only once. This sequence joins TRBV11-3 and TRBJ2-2; maybe TRBD1 (5 bases). The CDR3 is 20 amino acids. V gave up 0 bases and J gave up 5 bases, with 25 bases separating them. From germline, CDR1 is SGHNT and CDR2 YENEEA. CDR3 nucleotide sequence: TGTGCCAGCAGCTTAGATGAAACCTTCCCAAGACAGAAAAAAACCGGGGAGCTGTTTTTT. Translation: CASSLDETFPRQKKTGELFF.

CDR3 residues: CAISENQGNGELFF. The CDR3 DNA sequence: TGTGCCATCAGTGAAAATCAGGGGAACGGGGAGCTGTTTTTT. The V gene is TRBV10-3, the J gene TRBJ2-2; possible D gene TRBD1, 6 bases. V was clipped by 3 bases and J by 7 bases, with 12 bases between them. The CDR3 totals 14 residues. Germline CDR1 is ENHRY and CDR2 is SYGVKD.

The chain carries TRBV28 and TRBJ1-1; the D gene is possibly TRBD1 (5 bases). The V gene's germline CDR1 is MDHEN and CDR2 SYDVKM. Trimming took off 5 bases at V and 1 base at J, with 8 bases between the two ends. CDR3 length: 13 amino acids. The CDR3 nucleotides read TGTGCCAGCAGTACCACAGGGAACACTGAAGCTTTCTTT. Translated: CASSTTGNTEAFF. The variable domain in full, with the rest retrieved from reference TRBV28 and TRBJ1-1, is DVKVTQSSRYLVKRTGEKVFLECVQDMDHENMFWYRQDPGLGLRLIYFSYDVKMKEKGDIPEGYSVSREKKERFSLILESASTNQTSMYLCASSTTGNTEAFFGQGTRLTVV.

For this clone: The identical CDR3 is also encoded by other nucleotide sequences in the sample. The chain links TRBV18 to TRBJ2-5; maybe TRBD1 (5 bases). The CDR3 extends over 13 amino acids. From germline, CDR1 is KGHSH and CDR2 LQKENI. V gave up 1 base and J gave up 5 bases, with 8 bases separating them. CDR3 bases: TGTGCCAGCTCACCACGGCAGGGTGAGACCCAGTACTTC. This sequence encodes CASSPRQGETQYF.

The J gene is TRBJ1-1, the V gene TRBV30; possible D gene TRBD1, 5 bases. CDR1 and CDR2 (germline): GTSNPN, SVGIG (reference sequence). This CDR3 is 15 amino acids long. Trimming removed 3 bases at V and 11 bases at J, with 25 bases between. The CDR3 nucleotides read TGTGCCTGGAGCGTCTTAGGGGACGGCGGTCGGAGGGCTTTCTTT. Translation gives CAWSVLGDGGRRAFF.

The V and J genes are TRBV11-2 and TRBJ2-7, with 8 bases that match TRBD2. The CDR3 totals 14 residues. CDR1 is SGHAT, CDR2 FQNNGV, per germline. V lost 1 base, J lost 5 bases, and 4 bases stayed unmatched. CDR3 sequence reads: CASSLVRAGDEQYF. CDR3 coding DNA: TGTGCCAGCAGCTTAGTCCGAGCGGGAGACGAGCAGTACTTC.